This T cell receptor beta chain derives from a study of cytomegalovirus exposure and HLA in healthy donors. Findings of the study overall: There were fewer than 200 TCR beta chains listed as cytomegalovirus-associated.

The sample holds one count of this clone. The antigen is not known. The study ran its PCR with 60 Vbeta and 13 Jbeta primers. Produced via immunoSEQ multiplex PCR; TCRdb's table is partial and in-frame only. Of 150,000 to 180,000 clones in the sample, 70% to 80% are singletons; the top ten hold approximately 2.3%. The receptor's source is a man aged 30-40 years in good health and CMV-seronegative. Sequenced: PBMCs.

The CDR3 coding sequence is TGCGCCAGCAGCCTCGGGACACCTGACGGCGAAAAACTGTTTTTT. It is translated as CASSLGTPDGEKLFF. The V and J genes are TRBV5-1 and TRBJ1-4; maybe TRBD1 (6 bases). V was cut by 4 bases and J by 8 bases, with 18 bases left in between. The CDR3 has 15 residues. The germline V gene encodes CDR1 SGHRS and CDR2 YFSETQ.